This paragraph covers one T cell receptor beta chain sequence. Only a few counts were recorded for this clonotype. Its cognate antigen has yet to be identified. No much larger clone exists at a distance of one base, and base qualities are not known. The CDR1 and CDR2 encoded by the germline V gene are SGHRS and YFSETQ. Including cysteine and phenylalanine, the CDR3 has 15 amino acids. Here the CDR3 DNA is all that survives: 45 bases in frame from base 1. V loses 4 bases, J loses 4 bases, and the germline ends lie 17 bases apart. Every donor in the study was a healthy Caucasian. The twin cohort consisted of three pairs of female monozygotic twins, all aged roughly 18 to 29 years. Peripheral blood mononuclear cells were used as the source from which RNA for TCR libraries was isolated. The data were taken from a study of identical twins (dated by TCRdb to about 2016). Background on the whole study: To test whether fetal clonotypes persist, the study used deep sequencing on TCR alpha and beta repertoires from monozygotic twins, unrelated adults of various ages, and cord blood. To rule out contamination, the twin experiments were replicated at different times with different library preparation protocols. General conclusions and limits of the study: Invariant T cells such as MAIT and iNKT could partly confound zero-insertion analyses, though diverse VJ usage argued against this for most clonotypes. In beta out-of-frame sequences, excess twin sharing was weaker, because having fewer shared sequences lowered the signal-to-noise ratio. In monozygotic twins, recombination models systematically underestimated out-of-frame TCR alpha sharing, but the models matched the sharing seen between unrelated individuals. Compared with coincidental sharing between unrelated individuals, an excess of low generation-probability sequences was observed among out-of-frame TCR alpha sequences shared between twins. Because the same donors could not be followed over many years, the conclusions depended on cross-sectional statistical analysis. Abundant cord blood beta clonotypes had fewer insertions, young adult naive repertoires showed a similar but weaker trend, and memory repertoires showed no such trend.

Library construction relied on 5' RACE. The sample was run on an Illumina HiSeq 2000. A universal primer binding site was added through template switching, and the final cDNA carried a unique molecular identifier so that TCR cDNA molecules could be counted accurately. Specific primers in the conserved constant-segment region were used to synthesize first-strand cDNA for TCR alpha and beta chains. To control for contamination, every cDNA library was double barcoded, receiving both a SMART-Mk sample barcode and Illumina barcodes. TruSeq adapter sequences, together with Illumina sample barcodes, were added in two successive PCR steps. Sequencing of the TCR alpha and beta cDNA libraries was done on the Illumina HiSeq platform using custom primers. Concerning the study's data processing: MiGEC was used to process raw reads and extract unique molecular identifiers, and MiXCR was used to find CDR3 positions. Recombination models were inferred per individual with the repgenHMM and IGoR tools using an EM algorithm. The analysis of shared clonotypes was done with the tcR package in R, with sharing normalized by the product of cloneset sizes. To study raw recombination free of thymic and clonal selection effects, out-of-frame nonproductive sequences were analyzed. The public reads were run again by TCRdb, first through fastp at Q25 and then through MiXCR, and only productive beta chains were kept. Duplicate CDR3 protein sequences are folded into a single record with the most common DNA and genes. What appears here as the V and J calls and clone size reflects TCRdb's work, not the paper's. Recorded for this sample are about 810,000 distinct CDR3 sequences; roughly 12% of them occurred a single time. The leading ten clones occupy roughly 1.5% of the sample.

These same records also appear under a second study, on yellow fever vaccine responses in identical twins. The second paper states: According to the authors, the vaccine-induced T cell response in identical twins seemed to be partly convergent and partly specific to each individual. In identical twins, the study followed T cell clones that responded to the vaccine with precision.

This sequence uses TRBV5-1 and TRBJ1-2, with TRBD1 tentatively as D gene (6 bases match). The sample consisted of PBMCs. The receptor comes from a woman younger than 35 in good health. The encoded CDR3 is CASSPVGQGFYGYTF. The bases are TGCGCCAGCAGCCCGGTAGGGCAGGGGTTCTATGGCTACACCTTC.